This T cell receptor beta chain was captured in a study of response to subunit inactivated influenza vaccine. This clonotype was detected a few times. Per germline, CDR1 MDHEN and CDR2 SYDVKM. The CDR3 totals 13 residues. Trimming took 10 bases from V and 7 from J; bases not matched to a gene: 5. TCRdb processed the RT-PCR reads anew with MiXCR; each CDR3 protein has one entry. Among under 800,000 distinct CDR3 sequences listed, approximately 15% were seen once. This specimen consisted of PBMCs from blood, obtained around two weeks before vaccination. The J gene is TRBJ2-1, the V gene TRBV28; 12 bases are shared with TRBD1. This TCR came from a man aged 50 or older who received an inactivated influenza vaccine. CDR3 in amino acids: CATRDRGQNEQFF. In DNA, the CDR3 is TGTGCCACCCGGGACAGGGGGCAAAATGAGCAGTTCTTC.